This T cell receptor (beta chain) comes out of a study of cytomegalovirus exposure and HLA in healthy donors. The CDR3 totals 14 residues. Germline assignment: CDR1 SEHNR and CDR2 FQNEAQ (reference sequence). V dropped 1 base and J dropped 3 bases, with 9 bases sitting between them. This clone has only a few counts. The study ran its PCR with 60 Vbeta and 13 Jbeta primers. Here immunoSEQ multiplex PCR was the method, and the copy in TCRdb shows in-frame clones only, minus some. The repertoire holds under 200,000 clones, with 82% as singletons. The rearrangement joins TRBV7-9 to TRBJ1-1, with D possibly TRBD1 on 5 matching bases. The origin of this receptor is a woman younger than 30 in good health and CMV-seronegative. Sequencing used PBMCs. CDR3 in amino acids: CASSLVGGDTEAFF. The CDR3 bases are TGTGCCAGCAGCTTAGTCGGGGGGGACACTGAAGCTTTCTTT.